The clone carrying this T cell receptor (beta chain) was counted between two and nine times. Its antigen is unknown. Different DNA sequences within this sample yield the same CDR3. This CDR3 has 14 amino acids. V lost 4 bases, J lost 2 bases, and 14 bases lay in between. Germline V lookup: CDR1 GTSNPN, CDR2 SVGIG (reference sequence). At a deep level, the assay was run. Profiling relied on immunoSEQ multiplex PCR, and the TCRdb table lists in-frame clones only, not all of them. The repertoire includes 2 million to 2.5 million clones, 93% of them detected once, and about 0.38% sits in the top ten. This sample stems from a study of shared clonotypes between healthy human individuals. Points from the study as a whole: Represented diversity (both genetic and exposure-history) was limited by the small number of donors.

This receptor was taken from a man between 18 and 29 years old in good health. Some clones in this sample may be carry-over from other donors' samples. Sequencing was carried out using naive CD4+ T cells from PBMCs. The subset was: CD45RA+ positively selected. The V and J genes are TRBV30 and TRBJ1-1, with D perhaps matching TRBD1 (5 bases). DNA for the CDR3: TGTGCCTGGAACTATGGGACGGCAAACACTGAAGCTTTCTTT. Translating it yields CAWNYGTANTEAFF.